A single sample is the source of the 16 T cell receptor beta chains below, sequenced in a study of T cells after yellow fever vaccination (dated 2019 in TCRdb). Reading the label with the study, this specimen's treatment or condition is: live attenuated yellow fever vaccine strain. The library relied on 5' RACE. Sequencing was performed on an Illumina HiSeq 2500. The public reads were reprocessed in TCRdb via fastp at Q25 and MiXCR, keeping in-frame beta chains. Every distinct CDR3 protein forms one entry, paired with its most common genes and DNA. This sample comprises 70,000 or so distinct CDR3 sequences, 5% to 6.5% of them detected only once. Of the sample, roughly 2% is held by the ten largest clones. Material: CD4+ T cells sorted from PBMCs, obtained approximately 15 days after the first yellow fever vaccination. These receptors were obtained from a man younger than 35 who received the YFV17D yellow fever vaccine.

Many counts were recorded for this clonotype. In nucleotides, the CDR3 is TGCAGTGCTAGGAACAGGGAAAAACTGTTTTTT. Translation gives CSARNREKLFF. V and J are TRBV20-1 and TRBJ1-4; D perhaps matches TRBD1 (5 bases). The CDR3 totals 11 residues. The V end was cut by 3 bases, the J end by 8 bases, with 7 bases between. Looked up from germline, CDR1 is DFQATT and CDR2 is SNEGSKA (reference sequence).

Ten or more counts support this clonotype. The rearrangement joins TRBV6-2 or TRBV6-3 to TRBJ2-2, with D possibly TRBD2 on 5 matching bases. The CDR3 has 13 residues. Trimming removed 2 bases at V and 7 bases at J, with 8 bases between. Germline CDR1 MNHEY, CDR2 SVGEGT. The CDR3 spells CASSYRGSGELFF. The CDR3 region has the DNA TGTGCCAGCAGTTACCGGGGTAGCGGGGAGCTGTTTTTT.

This clonotype was seen ten or more times. The V call is TRBV5-1, the J call TRBJ1-1; D gene ambiguous. Trimming took off 0 bases at V and 0 bases at J, with 9 bases between the two ends. The CDR3 length is 15 residues. CDR1 is SGHRS, CDR2 YFSETQ, per germline. This CDR3 reads CASSLGTTVNTEAFF. The CDR3, as DNA: TGCGCCAGCAGCTTGGGAACCACAGTGAACACTGAAGCTTTCTTT.

This clonotype occurred many times. The chain is built from TRBV5-6 and TRBJ2-2; 7 bases fit TRBD1. Germline CDR1 reads SGHDT; CDR2 reads YYEEEE. Trimming removed 0 bases from V and 4 bases from J; junction bases left unmatched: 3. CDR3 size: 15 residues. CDR3 region: CASSLEGAVTGELFF. The CDR3 bases are TGTGCCAGCAGCTTGGAGGGGGCAGTCACCGGGGAGCTGTTTTTT.

By its share, this clonotype is medium-sized. This chain joins TRBV7-2 and TRBJ2-2; 7 bases line up with TRBD1. Trimming removed 1 base from V and 0 bases from J; junction bases left unmatched: 2. The germline CDR1 and CDR2 sequences are SGHTA and FQGNSA. The CDR3 contains 16 residues. This CDR3 reads CASSLVGGANTGELFF. Written as DNA, the CDR3 is TGTGCCAGCAGCTTAGTAGGGGGCGCGAACACCGGGGAGCTGTTTTTT.

At least ten counts were recorded for this clonotype. The chain couples TRBV5-4 to TRBJ2-5; TRBD1 might be the D (6 bases). There are 13 residues in the CDR3. V gave up 4 bases and J gave up 1 base, with 8 bases separating them. The germline V gene has CDR1 SGHNT and CDR2 YYREEE (reference sequence). CDR3 DNA sequence: TGTGCCAGCAGCACAGGGTCCCAAGAGACCCAGTACTTC. Encoded protein: CASSTGSQETQYF.

This clonotype was counted many times. This chain uses TRBV7-8 with TRBJ2-1; 8 bases are shared with TRBD1. CDR1 SGHVS and CDR2 FQNEAQ come from the germline V gene. This CDR3 is built from 15 residues. After removal of 8 bases from V and 7 bases from J, the junction contained 13 bases not matched to a gene. The CDR3 DNA follows: TGTGCCAGCCTCCCCCGAGGACAGGGCAGGAATGAGCAGTTCTTC. Its translation is CASLPRGQGRNEQFF.

This clonotype was recorded at least ten times. The rearrangement uses TRBV20-1 and TRBJ2-6, with no clear D. This CDR3 contains 15 residues. V lost 3 bases to trimming and J lost 3 bases, with 12 bases between them. The V gene's germline CDR1 is DFQATT and CDR2 SNEGSKA (reference sequence). The CDR3 loop is CSASGPAGGANVLTF. CDR3 sequence (DNA): TGCAGTGCTAGCGGCCCGGCCGGTGGGGCCAACGTCCTGACTTTC.

In its sample, this clonotype was seen many times. The rearrangement joins TRBV4-2 to TRBJ1-3, with 7 bases aligning to TRBD1. Germline CDR1 reads LGHNA; CDR2 reads YNFKEQ. This CDR3 has 14 residues. Unmatched junction bases numbered 5, after V lost 6 bases and J lost 3 bases. The CDR3 spells CASSRQGVGNTIYF. CDR3 coding DNA: TGTGCCAGCAGTCGACAGGGAGTTGGAAACACCATATATTTT.

This clonotype has at least ten counts. J is TRBJ1-1 and V is TRBV7-2; 8 bases line up with TRBD1. The junction had 10 bases not matched to a gene; V was cut back by 3 bases and J by 7 bases. The germline V gene has CDR1 SGHTA and CDR2 FQGNSA. The CDR3 spans 15 residues. CDR3 in DNA: TGTGCCAGCAGCTTGACCCCCGGGACAGGATATGAAGCTTTCTTT. Translating gives CASSLTPGTGYEAFF.

The chain is built from TRBV18 and TRBJ1-4, with a possible D match to TRBD1 (5 bases). CDR1 KGHSH and CDR2 LQKENI come from the germline V gene. V gave up 2 bases and J gave up 5 bases, with 15 bases separating them. This CDR3 comprises 16 residues. The CDR3 is CASSPTNPGLNEKLFF. CDR3 DNA: TGTGCCAGCTCACCAACGAACCCAGGGCTAAATGAAAAACTGTTTTTT.

This clonotype was recorded at least ten times. The rearrangement joins TRBV25-1 to TRBJ2-5; TRBD1 aligns across 7 bases. Germline trimming cut 2 bases from V and 4 bases from J; bases unmatched to any gene: 4. Germline V gives CDR1 MGHDK, CDR2 SYGVNS. The CDR3 spans 14 residues. The DNA for the CDR3 is TGTGCCAGCAGTGAAGACAGGGCAGGAGAGACCCAGTACTTC. Residues: CASSEDRAGETQYF. Variable domain in full (rest from reference TRBV25-1 and TRBJ2-5): EADIYQTPRYLVIGTGKKITLECSQTMGHDKMYWYQQDPGMELHLIHYSYGVNSTEKGDLSSESTVSRIRTEHFPLTLESARPSHTSQYLCASSEDRAGETQYFGPGTRLLVL.

This clonotype was recorded many times. The chain combines TRBV5-1 with TRBJ2-5; a weak D match, TRBD2 (6 bases). Trimming shortened V by 4 bases and J by 5 bases, and 21 bases separated the two germline ends. Germline assignment: CDR1 SGHRS and CDR2 YFSETQ. CDR3 size: 16 residues. The CDR3: CASSPEAGHVGETQYF. In DNA form, the CDR3 reads TGCGCCAGCAGCCCGGAAGCGGGCCATGTGGGGGAGACCCAGTACTTC.

This clonotype rates as medium-sized (0.01 to 0.1%). The chain uses TRBV5-1 and TRBJ2-7, with TRBD1 matching 8 bases. The CDR3 covers 14 residues. The V gene's germline CDR1 is SGHRS and CDR2 YFSETQ. CDR3 region: CASSLTSGTGTLFV. The CDR3 DNA reads as TGCGCCAGCAGCTTGACCTCCGGGACAGGCACATTGTTCGTC.

The chain employs TRBV28 and TRBJ1-4; D gene uncertain. CDR3 length: 12 residues. Germline CDR1 reads MDHEN; CDR2 reads SYDVKM. V shed 4 bases and J shed 5 bases, with 5 bases lying between them. CDR3 amino acids: CASSSYNEKLFF. CDR3 DNA: TGTGCCAGCAGTTCATACAATGAAAAACTGTTTTTT.

On this clonotype itself: A much larger clone lies one base from this, so it may be a read error. The chain employs TRBV7-2 and TRBJ2-1; 7 bases map to TRBD2. The CDR3 runs to 15 residues. Germline values: CDR1 SGHTA, CDR2 FQGNSA. CDR3 protein: CVSSADLRLAGEQFF. Here the CDR3 DNA reads TGTGTCAGCAGCGCTGACCTCCGACTAGCCGGCGAGCAGTTCTTC.